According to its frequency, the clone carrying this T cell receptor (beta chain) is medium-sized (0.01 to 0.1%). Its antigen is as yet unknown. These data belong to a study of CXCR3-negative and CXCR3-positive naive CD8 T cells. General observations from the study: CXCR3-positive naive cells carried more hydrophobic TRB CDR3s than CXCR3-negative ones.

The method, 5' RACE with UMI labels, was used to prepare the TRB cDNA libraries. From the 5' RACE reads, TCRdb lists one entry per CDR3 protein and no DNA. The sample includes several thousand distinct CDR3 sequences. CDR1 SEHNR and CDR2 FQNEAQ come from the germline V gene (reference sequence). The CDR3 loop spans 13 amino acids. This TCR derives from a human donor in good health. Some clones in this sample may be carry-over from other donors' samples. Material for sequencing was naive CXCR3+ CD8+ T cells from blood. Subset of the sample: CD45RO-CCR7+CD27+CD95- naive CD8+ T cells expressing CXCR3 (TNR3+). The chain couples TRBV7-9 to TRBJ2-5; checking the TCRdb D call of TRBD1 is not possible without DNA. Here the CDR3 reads CASSSDSQETQYF. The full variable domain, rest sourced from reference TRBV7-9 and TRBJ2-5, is DTGVSQNPRHKITKRGQNVTFRCDPISEHNRLYWYRQTLGQGPEFLTYFQNEAQLEKSRLLSDRFSAERPKGSFSTLEIQRTEQGDSAMYLCASSSDSQETQYFGPGTRLLVL.